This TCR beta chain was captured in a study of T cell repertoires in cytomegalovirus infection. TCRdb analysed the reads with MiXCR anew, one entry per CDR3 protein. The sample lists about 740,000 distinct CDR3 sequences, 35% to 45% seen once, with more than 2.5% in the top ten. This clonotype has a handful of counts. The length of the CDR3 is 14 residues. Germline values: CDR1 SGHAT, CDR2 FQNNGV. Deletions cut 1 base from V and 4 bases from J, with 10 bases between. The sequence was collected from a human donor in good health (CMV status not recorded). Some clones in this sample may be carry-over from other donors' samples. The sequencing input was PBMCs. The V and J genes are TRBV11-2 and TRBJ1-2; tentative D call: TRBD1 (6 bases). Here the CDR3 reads CASSLAGAGYGYTF. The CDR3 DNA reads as TGTGCCAGCAGCTTAGCGGGGGCAGGCTATGGCTACACCTTC.